This TCR beta chain appears in the sequencing data of a study of post-analysis software for immune sequencing data. This clonotype was counted between two and nine times. Antigen unknown. Libraries were made from TCR beta cDNA, and they carried unique molecular identifiers. TCRdb reanalysed the PCR reads using MiXCR and keeps one entry per CDR3 protein. The table has 800,000 to 950,000 distinct CDR3 sequences, about 57% seen once. General study points: Patients carried five TRBV segments more frequently than controls did, and TRBV5-6, TRBV5-1 and TRBV20-1 were among them. Clustering by F measure revealed strong co-clustering among samples prepared together in one batch.

The CDR3 runs to 16 residues. Germline assignment: CDR1 SNHLY and CDR2 FYNNEI. V was clipped by 6 bases and J by 0 bases, with 12 bases between them. This chain joins TRBV2 and TRBJ1-6; possibly TRBD1 for D (6 bases). This clonotype was obtained from a girl between 10 and 17 years old with multiple sclerosis. The source material was blood. The CDR3 region has the DNA TGTGCCAGCAGACTTCAGGGGAGCTCCTATAATTCACCCCTCCACTTT. Protein sequence: CASRLQGSSYNSPLHF.